This T cell receptor beta chain was sequenced during a study of shared clonotypes between healthy human individuals. CD8 cells classed as naive were CD45RO-negative and positively selected for CCR7, excluding terminally differentiated effector memory CD45RA+ cells. Measured with immunoSEQ multiplex PCR; TCRdb has only the in-frame clones, and not every one. Of about 750,000 clones detected, almost 95% appear once; the ten largest clones hold around 24%. J gave up 7 bases and V 2 bases, and 14 bases lay outside the gene matches. The CDR3 is 17 amino acids. Germline V CDR1 and CDR2: SGDLS, YYNGEE. The chain couples TRBV9 to TRBJ2-1, with 8 bases matching TRBD2. The source material was naive CD8+ T cells sorted from blood. The TCR sequence derives from a man aged 30 to 45 in good health. CDR3 in DNA: TGTGCCAGCAGCGTTGGACAACTAGCGGAAATTAAGAATGAGCAGTTCTTC. Translated, it gives CASSVGQLAEIKNEQFF. Drawing the rest from reference TRBV9 and TRBJ2-1, the complete variable domain is DSGVTQTPKHLITATGQRVTLRCSPRSGDLSVYWYQQSLDQGLQFLIQYYNGEERAKGNILERFSAQQFPDLHSELNLSSLELGDSALYFCASSVGQLAEIKNEQFFGPGTRLTVL.